A single sample is the source of the 18 T cell receptor beta chains below, sequenced in a study of lymphopenia after photon versus proton radiotherapy. TCRdb's copy holds only in-frame clones and misses some; the assay was immunoSEQ multiplex PCR. The repertoire consists of 50,000 to 65,000 clones, with about 85% occurring once and the leading ten covering about 13%. The sample in question was peripheral blood, obtained from a patient treated with proton-based radiotherapy. The receptors stem from a man aged 80 or over with esophageal cancer.

Only one count was recorded for this clone. The rearrangement joins TRBV4-3 to TRBJ2-1; D remains ambiguous. Deletions cut 1 base from V and 9 bases from J, with 7 bases between. The CDR3 has 12 residues. Germline CDR1 LGHNA, CDR2 YSLEER. CDR3 residues: CASSQASGEQFF. The CDR3 DNA follows: TGCGCCAGCAGCCAAGCCTCGGGTGAGCAGTTCTTC.

J is TRBJ2-4 and V is TRBV18; possibly TRBD1 for D (6 bases). In germline, CDR1 is KGHSH, CDR2 LQKENI. V shed 4 bases and J shed 0 bases, with 13 bases lying between them. The CDR3 is made up of 16 amino acids. The DNA for the CDR3 is TGTGCCAGCTCACTCACGGACAGCCAAGCCAAAAACATTCAGTACTTC. Amino acids: CASSLTDSQAKNIQYF.

This chain connects TRBV6-1 to TRBJ1-6; D gene unclear. V shed 2 bases and J shed 10 bases, with 15 bases lying between them. CDR1 MNHNS and CDR2 SASEGT come from the germline V gene. The CDR3 is made up of 15 amino acids. The CDR3 loop reads CASSEWNEGGSPLHF. In DNA form, the CDR3 reads TGTGCCAGCAGTGAATGGAATGAGGGAGGGTCACCCCTCCACTTT.

A few counts support this clone. The chain employs TRBV6-6 and TRBJ1-1; D is possibly TRBD1 (6 bases). The CDR3 covers 15 residues. CDR1 MNHNY and CDR2 SVGAGI come from the germline V gene (reference sequence). Trimming left V 0 bases short and J 1 base short, with 9 bases between. CDR3 protein: CASSYSPTGNTEAFF. DNA of the CDR3: TGTGCCAGCAGTTACTCGCCGACAGGGAACACTGAAGCTTTCTTT.

Points on this clone: Other DNA sequences within the sample encode an identical CDR3. The chain carries TRBV9 and TRBJ2-3; 10 bases line up with TRBD2. This CDR3 is built from 15 residues. CDR1 and CDR2 (germline): SGDLS, YYNGEE. V lost 0 bases, J lost 4 bases, and 2 bases stayed unmatched. CDR3 in amino acids: CASSVELAGPDTQYF. The DNA for the CDR3 is TGTGCCAGCAGCGTAGAACTAGCGGGGCCAGATACGCAGTATTTT.

On this clone itself: The same CDR3 also results from other DNA sequences found in this sample. The chain joins TRBV7-9 to TRBJ2-6; D is undetermined. The CDR3 consists of 15 residues. Germline V gene lookup returns CDR1 SEHNR and CDR2 FQNEAQ (reference sequence). The V and J ends lost 2 bases and 0 bases respectively, with 5 bases between them. The CDR3 region has the DNA TGTGCCAGCAGCTTACGGGTCTCTGGGGCCAACGTCCTGACTTTC. This encodes CASSLRVSGANVLTF. Using reference TRBV7-9 and TRBJ2-6 for the parts outside the CDR3, the full variable domain is DTGVSQNPRHKITKRGQNVTFRCDPISEHNRLYWYRQTLGQGPEFLTYFQNEAQLEKSRLLSDRFSAERPKGSFSTLEIQRTEQGDSAMYLCASSLRVSGANVLTFGAGSRLTVL.

The CDR3 spells CSVLGTANTGELFF. CDR3 bases: TGCAGCGTTCTAGGGACAGCAAACACCGGGGAGCTGTTTTTT. V is TRBV29-1 and J is TRBJ2-2; 7 bases line up with TRBD1. CDR1 SQVTM and CDR2 ANQGSEA come from the germline V gene. The CDR3 covers 14 residues. Germline trimming cut 5 bases from V and 2 bases from J; bases unmatched to any gene: 5.

The chain recombines TRBV19 with TRBJ1-1; 9 bases are shared with TRBD1. The V segment lost 2 bases and the J segment 3 bases; nucleotides outside the gene matches: 1. This CDR3 is 14 amino acids long. Germline V lookup: CDR1 LNHDA, CDR2 SQIVND (reference sequence). The DNA of the CDR3 is TGTGCCAGTAGTATAAGGACAGGGGACACTGAAGCTTTCTTT. Its translation: CASSIRTGDTEAFF.

This clone turned up a few times. The rearrangement joins TRBV11-2 to TRBJ2-2, with D possibly matching TRBD2 (6 bases). The CDR3 runs to 15 residues. Trimming stripped 4 bases from V and 6 bases from J, with 15 bases between. Per the germline V gene, CDR1 is SGHAT and CDR2 is FQNNGV. In DNA, the CDR3 is TGTGCCAGCAGCTCACGACTAGTTTCGGCCGGGGAGCTGTTTTTT. Translated: CASSSRLVSAGELFF.

The chain is built from TRBV7-9 and TRBJ2-5; D gene uncertain. Germline V gene data show CDR1 as SEHNR and CDR2 as FQNEAQ (reference sequence). This CDR3 has 14 amino acids. V was cut by 0 bases and J by 4 bases, with 9 bases left in between. CDR3 in DNA: TGTGCCAGCAGCTTAGCATGGGGTAGAGAGACCCAGTACTTC. Translating it yields CASSLAWGRETQYF.

This clone was recorded once. The V call is TRBV5-1, the J call TRBJ1-2; D is unclear. The CDR3 has 13 residues. V shed 0 bases and J shed 0 bases, with 3 bases lying between them. Looked up from germline, CDR1 is SGHRS and CDR2 is YFSETQ. This CDR3 is CASSLESNYGYTF. The CDR3 DNA follows: TGCGCCAGCAGCTTGGAATCTAACTATGGCTACACCTTC.

The chain combines TRBV10-3 with TRBJ2-5, with 9 bases lining up with TRBD1. Germline CDR1 is ENHRY and CDR2 is SYGVKD. V dropped 2 bases and J dropped 9; count of bases not matched to a gene: 4. The CDR3 spans 13 residues. CDR3 sequence reads: CAISETGTGSQYF. CDR3 DNA: TGTGCCATCAGTGAGACCGGGACAGGGTCCCAGTACTTC.

The V gene is TRBV19, the J gene TRBJ1-4; D perhaps matches TRBD1 (5 bases). The CDR3 consists of 14 residues. Germline lookup yields CDR1 LNHDA and CDR2 SQIVND (reference sequence). V dropped 5 bases and J dropped 8 bases, with 15 bases sitting between them. The CDR3 protein is CASSAGAGEEKLFF. In nucleotides, the CDR3 is TGTGCCAGTAGTGCCGGGGCAGGAGAAGAAAAACTGTTTTTT.

Written as DNA, the CDR3 is TGTGCCAGCAGCGTAGCTGGAACTAGCGGTAGCACAGATACGCAGTATTTT. Translating it yields CASSVAGTSGSTDTQYF. J is TRBJ2-3 and V is TRBV9; 8 positions agree with TRBD2. V shed 0 bases and J 0 bases; nucleotides not matched to a gene: 6. The CDR3 has 17 amino acids. Per the germline V gene, CDR1 is SGDLS and CDR2 is YYNGEE. Looking up the rest from reference TRBV9 and TRBJ2-3 gives the full variable domain: DSGVTQTPKHLITATGQRVTLRCSPRSGDLSVYWYQQSLDQGLQFLIQYYNGEERAKGNILERFSAQQFPDLHSELNLSSLELGDSALYFCASSVAGTSGSTDTQYFGPGTRLTVL.

The chain combines TRBV5-8 with TRBJ2-5, with 8 bases lining up with TRBD2. CDR3 length: 15 residues. V shed 4 bases, J shed 4 bases, and the junction held 9 bases outside the gene matches. CDR1 SGHTS and CDR2 YDEGEE come from the germline V gene. For the CDR3, the DNA is TGTGCCAGCAGCATGCGGGGGGTGGGGCGAGAGACCCAGTACTTC. Translation: CASSMRGVGRETQYF.

In this sample, this clone turned up a few times. The chain couples TRBV6-5 to TRBJ2-7, with 8 bases lining up with TRBD2. The CDR3 consists of 15 residues. Germline CDR1 MNHEY, CDR2 SVGAGI. With V trimmed by 7 bases and J by 3 bases, 11 bases remained unmatched. CDR3 amino acids: CASTTGSGGVYEQYF. The CDR3 DNA reads as TGTGCCAGCACCACCGGATCGGGGGGGGTCTACGAGCAGTACTTC.

The J gene is TRBJ1-1, the V gene TRBV5-4, with TRBD1 as a possible D gene (5 bases). CDR1 and CDR2 (germline): SGHNT, YYREEE (reference sequence). CDR3 size: 14 residues. V dropped 4 bases and J dropped 6 bases, with 16 bases sitting between them. DNA of the CDR3: TGTGCCAGCAGCGTGCGTGGGGGGAATCCTGAAGCTTTCTTT. It translates to CASSVRGGNPEAFF.

The J gene is TRBJ1-5, the V gene TRBV5-6; no firm D call. From germline, CDR1 is SGHDT and CDR2 YYEEEE. With 1 base removed from V and 2 bases from J, the gap between germline ends came to 7 bases. The length of the CDR3 is 14 residues. As DNA, the CDR3 is TGTGCCAGCAGCTTGTGGCCAGGCAATCAGCCCCAGCATTTT. Translating it yields CASSLWPGNQPQHF.